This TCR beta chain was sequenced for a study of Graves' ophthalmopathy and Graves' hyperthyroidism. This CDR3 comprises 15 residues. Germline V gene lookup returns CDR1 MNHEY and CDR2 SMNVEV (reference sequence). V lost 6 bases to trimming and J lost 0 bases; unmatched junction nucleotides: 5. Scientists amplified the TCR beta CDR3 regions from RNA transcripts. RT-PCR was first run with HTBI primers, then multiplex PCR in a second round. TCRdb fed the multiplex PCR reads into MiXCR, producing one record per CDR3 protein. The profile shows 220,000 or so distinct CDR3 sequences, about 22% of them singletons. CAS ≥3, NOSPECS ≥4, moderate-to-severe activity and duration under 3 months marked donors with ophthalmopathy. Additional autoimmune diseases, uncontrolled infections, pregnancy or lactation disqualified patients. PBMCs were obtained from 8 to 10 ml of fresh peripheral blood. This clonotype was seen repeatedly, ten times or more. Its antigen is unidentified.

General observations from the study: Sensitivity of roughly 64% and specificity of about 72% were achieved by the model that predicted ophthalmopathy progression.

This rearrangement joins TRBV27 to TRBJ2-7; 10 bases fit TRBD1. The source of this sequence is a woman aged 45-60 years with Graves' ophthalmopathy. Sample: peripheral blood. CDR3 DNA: TGTGCCAGCAGAGCAGGGACAGGGGACTCCTACGAGCAGTACTTC. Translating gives CASRAGTGDSYEQYF.